Here is one T cell receptor (beta chain) with its context. This clone's antigen is unknown. Within one base of it there is no much larger clone, and no base qualities were kept. This record belongs to a study of tumor-infiltrating lymphocytes in primary liver carcinoma (dated by TCRdb to between 2016 and 2019). Turning to the overall study: Between November 2015 and 2016, a few patients in China with histopathologically diagnosed primary liver carcinoma had their tumors surgically resected. Reproducibility between technical replicate repertoires was high, with correlation coefficients above 0.98 and mean shared-clone rates roughly 0.91. TCRbeta repertoire sequencing, expression microarrays and whole-exome sequencing were combined in the study across five regions of each liver tumor, with adjacent normal tissue and blood also included. A total of roughly 35 specimens from 5 patients went through TCRbeta repertoire sequencing, namely 25 tumor regions, 5 adjacent noncancerous liver tissues and 5 peripheral blood samples. Of the five patients, three men and two women aged 30 to 69 years, four had hepatocellular carcinoma and one had combined HCC and intrahepatic cholangiocarcinoma. Roughly 3.65 to 7.13 million productive TCRbeta reads were obtained per sample, and no significant difference in read depth was found between tissue types. Tumors of the five patients were stage T1-T3 N0M0 with maximum diameters of roughly 4 to 10 cm. The full study reports these points: With just 4 to 6 patients in the study, the authors point out that the findings should be validated in a larger study. Only the TCR beta chain was sequenced, so true repertoire diversity is likely underestimated because unpaired alpha chains were not captured. The top 250 clones made up a significantly larger repertoire fraction in tumors than in blood (p = 0.039). Repertoire overlap was found to be higher between tumor regions (mean around 35%) than between tumor-adjacent (about 17%) or tumor-blood (14%) pairs, consistent with antigen-driven expansion. Because the samples were bulk and unsorted, CD4+ and CD8+ T cell repertoires could not be compared.

A constant-region primer and ProtoScript II reverse transcriptase were used to reverse-transcribe TCRbeta-specific cDNA from about 500 ng total RNA. TCRbeta libraries were built with three nested multiplex PCR rounds, a slightly modified ARM-PCR procedure. Each of the first two PCR rounds ran for approximately 10 cycles using multiplex TRBV1-TRBV30 forward primers together with a Cbeta reverse primer. Sample barcodes and Illumina adapters were added in a final 25-cycle PCR using Deep VentR polymerase. Before sequencing, amplicons of 200-500 bp were purified from gel using a QIAquick gel extraction kit. The TCRbeta amplicons were sequenced with 250-bp paired-end reads on an Illumina HiSeq 2500. In the source study's methods: Trimmomatic v0.33 was used to quality-trim the reads, and FLASH v1.2.11 was used to merge paired reads so that full CDR3 sequences could be recovered. MiGEC v1.2.1b assigned V, D and J germline segments to the rearranged TCRbeta sequences. Clonotype statistics and Shannon-Wiener diversity indices were computed with VDJtools v1.0.0. To reduce sampling bias, subsequent analyses other than the diversity analysis used only the 250 most abundant clonotypes in each sample. Through fastp at Q25 and MiXCR, TCRdb rebuilt clones from the public reads, retaining in-frame beta chains. Each CDR3 protein appears once, grouped with its most common genes and DNA. The V and J calls and clone size come from TCRdb's table, not from the authors' own analysis. This sample lists approximately 330,000 distinct CDR3 sequences; less than 70% were detected once. The ten biggest clones cover roughly 6.5% of the sample.

Via the germline V gene, CDR1 is MNHEY and CDR2 SVGAGI. The junction shows trimming of 0 bases on V and 14 bases on J, plus 22 bases between the germline ends. Inclusive of the bounding cysteine and phenylalanine, the CDR3 is 15 residues long. The CDR3 DNA has 45 bases and is translated from base 1. Blood RNA was extracted from unsorted whole blood using TRIzol reagent, and germline DNA was obtained with the DNeasy Blood & Tissue kit. Patients had chronic HBV infection and were treatment-naive at sampling. Before surgery, roughly 4.2 milliliters of peripheral blood were drawn into K2EDTA tubes. The receptor chain draws on TRBV6-5 and TRBJ2-5; the D gene assignment is ambiguous. This receptor was taken from a man aged 35-49 years with primary liver carcinoma and hepatitis B virus infection. Sequencing input: peripheral blood. The DNA sequence is TGTGCCAGCAGTTACTCGATGGGTCGCGGCTACGAGCACTACTTC. Translated, this is CASSYSMGRGYEHYF.